This T cell receptor beta chain was recovered during a study of response to subunit inactivated influenza vaccine. Study-level points and caveats: Authors suggested each seasonal influenza vaccination recruits few new T cells.

Each CDR3 protein is one row after TCRdb ran MiXCR on the RT-PCR reads. The sample lists hundreds of thousands of distinct CDR3 sequences, 15% to 17% occurring once. This CDR3 has 14 amino acids. Per the germline V gene, CDR1 is SGDLS and CDR2 is YYNGEE. Deletions cut 3 bases from V and 1 base from J, with 10 bases between. As for this clonotype: Its antigen is unknown.

The sequencing here drew on PBMCs from blood, taken 11 to 12 days after vaccination. This clonotype was sampled from a man aged 50 to 60 who received an inactivated influenza vaccine. J is TRBJ1-1 and V is TRBV9; D unresolved. The CDR3 protein is CASSAGLKNTEAFF. CDR3 DNA sequence: TGTGCCAGCAGCGCCGGACTGAAGAACACTGAAGCTTTCTTT.